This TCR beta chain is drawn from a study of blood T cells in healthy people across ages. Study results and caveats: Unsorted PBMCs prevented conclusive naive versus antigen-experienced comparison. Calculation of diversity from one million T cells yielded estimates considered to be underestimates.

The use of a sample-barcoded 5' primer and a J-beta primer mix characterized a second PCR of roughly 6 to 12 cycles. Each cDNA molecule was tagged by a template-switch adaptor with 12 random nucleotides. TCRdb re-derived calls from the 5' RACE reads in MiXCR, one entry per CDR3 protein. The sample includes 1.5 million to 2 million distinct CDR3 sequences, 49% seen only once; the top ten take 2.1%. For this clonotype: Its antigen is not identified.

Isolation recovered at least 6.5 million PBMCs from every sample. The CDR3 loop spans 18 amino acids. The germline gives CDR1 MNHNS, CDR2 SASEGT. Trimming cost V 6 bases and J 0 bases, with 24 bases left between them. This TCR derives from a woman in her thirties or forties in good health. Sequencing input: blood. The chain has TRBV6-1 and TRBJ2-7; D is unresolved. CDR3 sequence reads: CASSDVLNQDGPSYEQYF. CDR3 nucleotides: TGTGCCAGCAGCGACGTACTCAACCAGGACGGACCCTCCTACGAGCAGTACTTC.